This entry describes one T cell receptor (beta chain). Its cognate antigen is unknown. Trimming removed 3 bases from V and 7 bases from J, with 13 bases in between. The CDR3 covers 15 residues. CDR1 is MDHEN, CDR2 SYDVKM, per germline. Assay used: immunoSEQ multiplex PCR; TCRdb lists only in-frame clones, some missing. The table includes 2 million to 2.5 million clones, almost 96% detected once. The data stem from a study of shared clonotypes between healthy human individuals. Broader study findings: Incomplete sequencing of sorted subsets was indicated by rarefaction despite large depth.

The gene calls are TRBV28 and TRBJ1-6; a weak D match, TRBD1 (5 bases). This receptor was taken from a man between 18 and 35 years old in good health. The source material was naive CD4+ T cells sorted from blood. Subset meaning: CD45RA+ positively selected. CDR3 coding DNA: TGTGCCAGCAGTTTGTTCCAGGGTCCCAATTCACCCCTCCACTTT. This translates into CASSLFQGPNSPLHF.